The subject of this entry is one TCR beta chain. This record comes from a study of T cell changes during pregnancy in multiple sclerosis. Data came from immunoSEQ multiplex PCR; TCRdb stores just in-frame clones and leaves some out. The data contain approximately 93,000 clones, around 90% of them singletons. Germline lookup yields CDR1 MNHNY and CDR2 SVGAGI (reference sequence). The CDR3 is made up of 15 amino acids. V was shortened by 10 bases and J by 1 base, with 19 bases between the two germline ends. The material was peripheral blood, obtained in the first trimester of pregnancy. The receptor comes from a female donor in good health, enrolled as a control in a pregnancy study. The chain couples TRBV6-6 to TRBJ1-2; no reliable D call. The CDR3 here is CATDRREGYNYGYTF. The DNA for the CDR3 is TGTGCCACCGACCGACGGGAAGGCTATAACTATGGCTACACCTTC.